The 16 T cell receptor beta chains below were found in one sample sequenced in a study of T-cell reconstitution after alpha-beta-depleted transplantation in children (dated by TCRdb to the mid-2010s). Interpreted using the paper, the treatment or condition label stands for: allogeneic hematopoietic cell transplantation with graft depleted of TCRalphabeta T cells and CD19 B cells. Library prep was done by PCR. The sequencer listed for this sample is Illumina HiSeq 2500. To normalize quantification of the TCRbeta repertoire, the TCR libraries were built with molecular barcoding that relied on unique molecular identifiers. TCRdb reprocessed the public reads (quality trimming at Q25 with fastp, clone calling with MiXCR) and kept in-frame beta chains. Entries that share a CDR3 protein sequence are merged under the most common genes and DNA. The sample has about a million distinct CDR3 sequences on record, roughly 29% of them singletons. About 28% of the sample lies in the top ten.

Sequenced here: PBMCs, mostly from graft donor cells, sampled 360 days after TCRalphabeta/CD19-depleted stem cell transplant. All receptors come from a boy under two years old who had a stem cell transplant for SCID, so the T cells may come from the graft donor.

The chain links TRBV19 to TRBJ2-7; TRBD1 aligns across 9 bases. CDR1 is LNHDA and CDR2 is SQIVND in the germline V gene (reference sequence). V lost 7 bases, J lost 5 bases, and 9 bases stayed unmatched. This CDR3 comprises 14 residues. The CDR3 sequence: CASTTTGQGNEQYF. The CDR3 nucleotides read TGTGCCAGTACCACGACGGGACAGGGTAACGAGCAGTACTTC. The whole variable domain, filled in from reference TRBV19 and TRBJ2-7, reads DGGITQSPKYLFRKEGQNVTLSCEQNLNHDAMYWYRQDPGQGLRLIYYSQIVNDFQKGDIAEGYSVSREKKESFPLTVTSAQKNPTAFYLCASTTTGQGNEQYFGPGTRLTVT.

Only a few counts were recorded for this clonotype. J is TRBJ2-5 and V is TRBV20-1; 8 bases are a match to TRBD1. The CDR3 covers 14 residues. Germline V gene lookup returns CDR1 DFQATT and CDR2 SNEGSKA (reference sequence). V shed 5 bases and J 5 bases; nucleotides not matched to a gene: 10. CDR3 protein: CSAVGQDLRETQYF. CDR3 coding DNA: TGCAGTGCTGTGGGACAGGACCTCCGGGAGACCCAGTACTTC.

This clonotype was counted only a few times. This sequence joins TRBV5-1 and TRBJ2-7; D is perhaps TRBD1 (5 bases). Germline loops: CDR1 SGHRS, CDR2 YFSETQ. The V gene lost 2 bases and the J gene lost 5 bases, with 32 bases spanning the gap. The CDR3 is 20 residues long. CDR3 amino acids: CASSLPATSLRGASYHEQYF. The CDR3 DNA follows: TGCGCCAGCAGCTTACCGGCGACGTCCCTAAGGGGCGCGAGTTACCACGAGCAGTACTTC.

This clonotype was counted only a few times. The V gene is TRBV23-1, the J gene TRBJ2-4; unclear D gene. TRBV23-1 qualifies as an ORF whose function is uncertain. The CDR3 has 16 amino acids. Trimming pared 1 base from V and 1 base from J, leaving 11 bases between. CDR3: CASSQYSPTAKNIQYF. In nucleotides, the CDR3 is TGCGCCAGCAGTCAATATAGCCCCACGGCCAAAAACATTCAGTACTTC.

This clonotype occurred a few times. This sequence joins TRBV29-1 and TRBJ2-6; D is unclear. V lost 7 bases to trimming and J lost 4 bases, with 11 bases between them. Per the germline V gene, CDR1 is SQVTM and CDR2 is ANQGSEA. The CDR3 runs 13 residues. CDR3 sequence: CSAYPPGANVLTF. The CDR3 DNA follows: TGCAGCGCATACCCTCCCGGGGCCAACGTCCTGACTTTC.

This clonotype was seen a handful of times. The chain employs TRBV9 and TRBJ2-1, with 9 bases that match TRBD1. With V trimmed by 3 bases and J by 3 bases, 7 bases remained unmatched. Germline-derived CDR1 and CDR2 are SGDLS and YYNGEE. The CDR3 has 16 residues. CDR3 amino acids: CASSARQGGYYNEQFF. The CDR3 bases are TGTGCCAGCAGCGCTAGACAGGGGGGGTACTACAATGAGCAGTTCTTC.

This chain links TRBV7-9 with TRBJ1-2; a possible D gene is TRBD1 (6 bases). This CDR3 is built from 16 residues. CDR1 is SEHNR and CDR2 is FQNEAQ in the germline V gene (reference sequence). Trimming cost V 5 bases and J 3 bases, with 19 bases left between them. The CDR3 DNA follows: TGTGCCAGCAGCAAACAGGGCAGGTCGGTAGACTATGGCTACACCTTC. It translates to CASSKQGRSVDYGYTF. Combining the CDR3 with reference TRBV7-9 and TRBJ1-2 gives the whole variable domain DTGVSQNPRHKITKRGQNVTFRCDPISEHNRLYWYRQTLGQGPEFLTYFQNEAQLEKSRLLSDRFSAERPKGSFSTLEIQRTEQGDSAMYLCASSKQGRSVDYGYTFGSGTRLTVV.

This clonotype was seen a handful of times. The rearrangement uses TRBV9 and TRBJ2-3, with 15 nucleotides matching TRBD2. Germline CDR1 reads SGDLS; CDR2 reads YYNGEE. The CDR3 totals 17 residues. Germline trimming cut 3 bases from V and 0 bases from J; bases unmatched to any gene: 2. CDR3 coding DNA: TGTGCCAGCAGCGCCGGACTAGCGGGGGGGAGCACAGATACGCAGTATTTT. Translated, it gives CASSAGLAGGSTDTQYF. The complete variable domain, with remaining parts taken from reference TRBV9 and TRBJ2-3, reads DSGVTQTPKHLITATGQRVTLRCSPRSGDLSVYWYQQSLDQGLQFLIQYYNGEERAKGNILERFSAQQFPDLHSELNLSSLELGDSALYFCASSAGLAGGSTDTQYFGPGTRLTVL.

Only a few counts were recorded for this clonotype. V and J are TRBV10-2 and TRBJ1-6; D is undetermined. Germline CDR1 and CDR2: WSHSY and SAAADI. Trimming left V 3 bases short and J 6 bases short, with 3 bases between. The CDR3 runs 12 residues. The CDR3 DNA follows: TGCGCCAGCAGTGACAGTAATTCACCCCTCCACTTT. It encodes CASSDSNSPLHF.

This clonotype was counted at least ten times. CDR3 region: CASSAYEQYF. In nucleotides, the CDR3 is TGTGCCAGCAGTGCCTACGAGCAGTACTTC. J is TRBJ2-7 and V is TRBV6-1; no definite D call. CDR3 length equals 10 residues. Germline CDR1 is MNHNS and CDR2 is SASEGT. Between the trimmed V and J ends, which lost 4 bases and 2 bases, there was a span of 0 bases.

In this sample, this clonotype turned up a few times. The V gene is TRBV15, the J gene TRBJ2-1; D not resolved. V was shortened by 0 bases and J by 6 bases, with 21 bases between the two germline ends. This CDR3 has 18 amino acids. Looked up from germline, CDR1 is LNHNV and CDR2 is YYDKDF (reference sequence). CDR3 sequence: CATSRDLAVSHPSNEQFF. The CDR3 region has the DNA TGTGCCACCAGCAGAGACCTGGCGGTTTCTCACCCCAGCAATGAGCAGTTCTTC.

The chain links TRBV7-9 to TRBJ1-2; no definite D call. Per germline, CDR1 SEHNR and CDR2 FQNEAQ (reference sequence). With 4 bases removed from V and 6 bases from J, the gap between germline ends came to 18 bases. The CDR3 spans 15 residues. The CDR3 DNA follows: TGTGCCAGCAGCTCCCACGAGGGCTTGCTCGATGGCTACACCTTC. Residues: CASSSHEGLLDGYTF.

This rearrangement joins TRBV7-2 to TRBJ2-1; TRBD1 agrees at 11 bases. Trimming removed 5 bases from V and 8 bases from J; junction bases left unmatched: 5. The CDR3 contains 14 residues. The germline V gene has CDR1 SGHTA and CDR2 FQGNSA. CDR3 protein: CASSPDRGLDEQFF. DNA of the CDR3: TGTGCCAGCAGCCCGGACAGGGGGCTAGATGAGCAGTTCTTC.

The V gene is TRBV5-1, the J gene TRBJ2-1; TRBD1 or TRBD2 may be the D gene (6 bases each). Per the germline V gene, CDR1 is SGHRS and CDR2 is YFSETQ. V lost 4 bases, J lost 1 base, and 15 bases lay in between. This CDR3 region has 16 residues. CDR3 in amino acids: CASSLGGRISYNEQFF. CDR3 nucleotide sequence: TGCGCCAGCAGCCTCGGGGGCCGAATTTCCTACAATGAGCAGTTCTTC.

The chain links TRBV20-1 to TRBJ1-4, with D unclear. CDR3 length: 13 amino acids. The germline V and J ends were trimmed by 7 bases and 8 bases, with 17 bases remaining between them. Germline CDR1 reads DFQATT; CDR2 reads SNEGSKA (reference sequence). CDR3 sequence: CSVPPTTNEKLFF. CDR3 in DNA: TGCAGTGTGCCCCCCACGACGAACGAAAAACTGTTTTTT.

This clonotype was detected a few times. In DNA, the CDR3 is TGCAGCGTTGCTCGGGGGGTCCCCCCCTACGAGCAGTACTTC. Its translation: CSVARGVPPYEQYF. This sequence joins TRBV29-1 and TRBJ2-7; the match to TRBD2 covers 7 bases. The germline gives CDR1 SQVTM, CDR2 ANQGSEA. Germline trimming cut 4 bases from V and 2 bases from J; bases unmatched to any gene: 8. This CDR3 has 14 amino acids.